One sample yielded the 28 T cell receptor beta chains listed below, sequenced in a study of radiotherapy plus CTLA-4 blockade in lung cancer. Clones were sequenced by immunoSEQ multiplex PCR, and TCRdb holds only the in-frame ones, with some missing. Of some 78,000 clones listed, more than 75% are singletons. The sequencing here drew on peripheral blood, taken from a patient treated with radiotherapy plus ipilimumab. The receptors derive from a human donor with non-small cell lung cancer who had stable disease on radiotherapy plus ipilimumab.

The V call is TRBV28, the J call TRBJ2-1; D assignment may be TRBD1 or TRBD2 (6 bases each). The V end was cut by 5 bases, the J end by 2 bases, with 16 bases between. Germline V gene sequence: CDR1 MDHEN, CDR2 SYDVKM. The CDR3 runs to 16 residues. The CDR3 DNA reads TGTGCCAGCAGTCCTGAGGGGGGTGCTGCCTACAATGAGCAGTTCTTC. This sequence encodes CASSPEGGAAYNEQFF.

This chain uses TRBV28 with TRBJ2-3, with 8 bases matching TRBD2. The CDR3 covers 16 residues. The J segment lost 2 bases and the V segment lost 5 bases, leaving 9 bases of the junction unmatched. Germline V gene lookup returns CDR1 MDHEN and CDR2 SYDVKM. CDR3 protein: CASSSSGTSDTDTQYF. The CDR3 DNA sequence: TGTGCCAGCAGTAGCTCCGGGACTAGTGACACAGATACGCAGTATTTT.

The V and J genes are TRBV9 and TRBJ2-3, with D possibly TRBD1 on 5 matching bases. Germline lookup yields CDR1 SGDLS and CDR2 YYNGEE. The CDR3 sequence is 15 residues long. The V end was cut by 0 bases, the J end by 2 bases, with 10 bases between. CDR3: CASSVGQMATDTQYF. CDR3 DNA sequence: TGTGCCAGCAGCGTAGGACAGATGGCCACAGATACGCAGTATTTT.

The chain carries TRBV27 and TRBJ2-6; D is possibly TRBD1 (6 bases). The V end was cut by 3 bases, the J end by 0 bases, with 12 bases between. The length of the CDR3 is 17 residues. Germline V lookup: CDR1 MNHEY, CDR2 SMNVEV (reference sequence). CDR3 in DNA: TGTGCCAGCAGTTTGACAGGATGGGCCTCTGGGGCCAACGTCCTGACTTTC. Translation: CASSLTGWASGANVLTF.

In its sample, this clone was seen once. The CDR3 here is CASSFPPPGQSSYEQYF. CDR3 in DNA: TGTGCCAGCAGTTTCCCGCCACCGGGACAGAGCTCCTACGAGCAGTACTTC. The rearrangement joins TRBV28 to TRBJ2-7, with 7 bases matching TRBD1. Germline CDR1 reads MDHEN; CDR2 reads SYDVKM. CDR3 length: 17 residues. V lost 3 bases, J lost 0 bases, and 11 bases stayed unmatched.

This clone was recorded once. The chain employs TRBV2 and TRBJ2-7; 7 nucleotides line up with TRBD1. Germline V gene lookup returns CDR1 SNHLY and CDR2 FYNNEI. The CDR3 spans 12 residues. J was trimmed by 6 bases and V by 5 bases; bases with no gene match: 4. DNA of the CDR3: TGTGCCAGCAGTCCGACAGGGCTCGAGCAGTACTTC. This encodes CASSPTGLEQYF.

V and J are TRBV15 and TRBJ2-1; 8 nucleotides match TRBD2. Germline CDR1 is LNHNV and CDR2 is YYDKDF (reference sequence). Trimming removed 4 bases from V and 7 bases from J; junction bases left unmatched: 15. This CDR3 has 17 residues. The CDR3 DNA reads TGTGCCACCAGCAATCTACAAAGCGGGAGTCGTGCTAATGAGCAGTTCTTC. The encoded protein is CATSNLQSGSRANEQFF.

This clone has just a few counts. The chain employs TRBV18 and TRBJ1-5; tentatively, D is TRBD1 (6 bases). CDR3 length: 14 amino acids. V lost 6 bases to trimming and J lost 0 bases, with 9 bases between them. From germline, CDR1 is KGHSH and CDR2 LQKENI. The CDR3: CASSQGGSNQPQHF. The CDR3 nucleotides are TGTGCCAGCTCCCAAGGGGGTAGCAATCAGCCCCAGCATTTT.

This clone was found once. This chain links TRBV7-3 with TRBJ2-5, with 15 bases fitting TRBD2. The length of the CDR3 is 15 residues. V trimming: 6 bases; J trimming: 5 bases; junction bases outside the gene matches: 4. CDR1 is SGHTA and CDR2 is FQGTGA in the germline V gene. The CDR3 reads CASSRGTSGRETQYF. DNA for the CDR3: TGTGCCAGCAGTCGTGGGACTAGCGGGAGGGAGACCCAGTACTTC.

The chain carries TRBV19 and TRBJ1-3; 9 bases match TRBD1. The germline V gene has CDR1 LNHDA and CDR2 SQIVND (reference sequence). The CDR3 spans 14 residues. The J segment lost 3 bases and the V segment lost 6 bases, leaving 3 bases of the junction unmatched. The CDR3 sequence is CASRGQGSGNTIYF. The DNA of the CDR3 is TGTGCCAGTAGGGGACAGGGAAGTGGAAACACCATATATTTT.

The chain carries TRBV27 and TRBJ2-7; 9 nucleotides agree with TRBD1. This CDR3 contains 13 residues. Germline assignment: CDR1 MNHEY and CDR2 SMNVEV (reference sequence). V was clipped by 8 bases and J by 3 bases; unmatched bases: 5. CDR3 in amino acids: CASEDRGSYEQYF. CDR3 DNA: TGTGCCAGCGAGGACAGGGGCAGCTACGAGCAGTACTTC.

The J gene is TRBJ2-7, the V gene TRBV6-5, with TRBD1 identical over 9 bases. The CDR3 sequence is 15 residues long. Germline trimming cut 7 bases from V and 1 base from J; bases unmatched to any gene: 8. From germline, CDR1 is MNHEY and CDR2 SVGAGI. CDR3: CASTSAGTGSYEQYF. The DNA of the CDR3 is TGTGCCAGCACCTCAGCCGGGACAGGGTCCTACGAGCAGTACTTC.

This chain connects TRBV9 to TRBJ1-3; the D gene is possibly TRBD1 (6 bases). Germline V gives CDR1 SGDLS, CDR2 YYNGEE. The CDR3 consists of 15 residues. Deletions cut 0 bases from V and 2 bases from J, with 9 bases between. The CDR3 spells CASSVGTEAGNTIYF. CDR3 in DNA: TGTGCCAGCAGCGTAGGGACAGAAGCTGGAAACACCATATATTTT.

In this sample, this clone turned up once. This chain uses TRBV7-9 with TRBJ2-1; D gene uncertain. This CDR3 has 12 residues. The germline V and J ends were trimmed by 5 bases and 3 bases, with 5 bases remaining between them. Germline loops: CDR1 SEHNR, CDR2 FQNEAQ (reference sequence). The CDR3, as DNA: TGTGCCAGCAGCCCAGACTACAATGAGCAGTTCTTC. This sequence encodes CASSPDYNEQFF.

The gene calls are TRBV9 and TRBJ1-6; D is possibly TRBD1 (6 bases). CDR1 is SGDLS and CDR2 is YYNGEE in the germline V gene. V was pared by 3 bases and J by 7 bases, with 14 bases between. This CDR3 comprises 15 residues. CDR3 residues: CASSGSGQLNSPLHF. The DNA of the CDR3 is TGTGCCAGCAGCGGGAGCGGACAGCTCAATTCACCCCTCCACTTT.

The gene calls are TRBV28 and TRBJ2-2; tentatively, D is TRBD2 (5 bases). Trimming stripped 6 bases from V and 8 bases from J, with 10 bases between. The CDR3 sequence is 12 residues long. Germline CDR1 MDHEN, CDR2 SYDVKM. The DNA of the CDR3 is TGTGCCAGCAGGTTCCCGGGGGGGGAGCTGTTTTTT. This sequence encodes CASRFPGGELFF.

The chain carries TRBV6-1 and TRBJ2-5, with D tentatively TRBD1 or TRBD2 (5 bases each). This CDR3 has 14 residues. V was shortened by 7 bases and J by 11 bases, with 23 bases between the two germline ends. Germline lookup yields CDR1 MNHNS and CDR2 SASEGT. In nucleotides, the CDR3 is TGTGCCAGCACAGACAGACCCCAACTCTGGGAGCAGTACTTC. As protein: CASTDRPQLWEQYF.

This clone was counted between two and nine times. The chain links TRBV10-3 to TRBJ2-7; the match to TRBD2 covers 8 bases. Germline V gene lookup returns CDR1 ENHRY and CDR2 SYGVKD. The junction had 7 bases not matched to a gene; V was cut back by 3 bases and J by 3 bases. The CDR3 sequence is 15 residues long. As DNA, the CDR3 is TGTGCCATCAGTGATCATGACAGCGGGGGCTACGAGCAGTACTTC. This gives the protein CAISDHDSGGYEQYF.

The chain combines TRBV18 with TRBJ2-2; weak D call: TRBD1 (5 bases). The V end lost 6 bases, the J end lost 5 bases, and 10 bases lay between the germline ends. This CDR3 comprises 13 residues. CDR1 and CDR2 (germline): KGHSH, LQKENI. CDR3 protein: CASSQKGTGELFF. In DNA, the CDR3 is TGTGCCAGCTCGCAAAAGGGGACCGGGGAGCTGTTTTTT.

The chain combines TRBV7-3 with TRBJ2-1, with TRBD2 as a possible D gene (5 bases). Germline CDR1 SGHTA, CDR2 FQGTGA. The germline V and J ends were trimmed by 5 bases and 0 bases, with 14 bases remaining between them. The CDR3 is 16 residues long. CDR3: CASSLLALSSYNEQFF. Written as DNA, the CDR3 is TGTGCCAGCAGCCTTTTAGCGTTGAGCTCCTACAATGAGCAGTTCTTC.

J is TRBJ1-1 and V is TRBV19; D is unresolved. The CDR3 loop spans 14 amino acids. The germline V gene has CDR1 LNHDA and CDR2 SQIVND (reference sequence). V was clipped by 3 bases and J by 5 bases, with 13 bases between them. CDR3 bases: TGTGCCAGTAGTATCCCGGGGAGTGGTACTGAAGCTTTCTTT. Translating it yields CASSIPGSGTEAFF.

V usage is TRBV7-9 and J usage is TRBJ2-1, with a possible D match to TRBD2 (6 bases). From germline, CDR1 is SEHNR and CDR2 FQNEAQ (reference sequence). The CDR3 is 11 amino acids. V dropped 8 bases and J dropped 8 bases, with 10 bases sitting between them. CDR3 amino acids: CASGRGYEQFF. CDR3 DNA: TGTGCCAGCGGCCGGGGGTATGAGCAGTTCTTC.

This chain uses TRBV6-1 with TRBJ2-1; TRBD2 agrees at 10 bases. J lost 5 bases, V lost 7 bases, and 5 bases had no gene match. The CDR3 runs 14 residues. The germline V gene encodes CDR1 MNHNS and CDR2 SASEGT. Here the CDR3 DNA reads TGTGCCAGCACGGGAGGACTAGCGGACAATGAGCAGTTCTTC. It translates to CASTGGLADNEQFF.

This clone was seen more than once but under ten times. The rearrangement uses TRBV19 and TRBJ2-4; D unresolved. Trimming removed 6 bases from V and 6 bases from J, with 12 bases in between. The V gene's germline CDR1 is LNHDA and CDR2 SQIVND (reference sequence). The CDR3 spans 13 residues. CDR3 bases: TGTGCCAGTAGATTCAGAGGATTAAACATTCAGTACTTC. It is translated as CASRFRGLNIQYF. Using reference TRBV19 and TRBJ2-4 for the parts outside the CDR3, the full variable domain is DGGITQSPKYLFRKEGQNVTLSCEQNLNHDAMYWYRQDPGQGLRLIYYSQIVNDFQKGDIAEGYSVSREKKESFPLTVTSAQKNPTAFYLCASRFRGLNIQYFGAGTRLSVL.

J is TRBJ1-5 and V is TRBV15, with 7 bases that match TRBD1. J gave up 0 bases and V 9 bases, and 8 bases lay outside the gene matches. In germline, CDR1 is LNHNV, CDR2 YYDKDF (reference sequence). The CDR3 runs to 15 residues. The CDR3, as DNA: TGTGCCACGCGCCGGGACAGTAATAGCAATCAGCCCCAGCATTTT. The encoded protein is CATRRDSNSNQPQHF.

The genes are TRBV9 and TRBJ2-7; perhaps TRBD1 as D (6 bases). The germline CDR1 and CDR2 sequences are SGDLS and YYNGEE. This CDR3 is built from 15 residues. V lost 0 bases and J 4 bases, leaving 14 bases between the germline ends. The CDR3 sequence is CASSVGSGTPYEQYF. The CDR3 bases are TGTGCCAGCAGCGTAGGATCCGGGACACCTTACGAGCAGTACTTC.

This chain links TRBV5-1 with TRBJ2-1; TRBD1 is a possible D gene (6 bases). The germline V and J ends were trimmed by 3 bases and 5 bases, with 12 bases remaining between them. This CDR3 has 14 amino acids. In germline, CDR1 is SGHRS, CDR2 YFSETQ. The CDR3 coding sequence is TGCGCCAGCAGCTCACCAGGGGAGCACAATGAGCAGTTCTTC. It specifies CASSSPGEHNEQFF.

CDR3 bases: TGCGCCAGCAGCTTGGCGACTAGCGGCTACGAGCAGTACTTC. It encodes CASSLATSGYEQYF. V gene TRBV5-1 combines with J gene TRBJ2-7; 9 bases are a match to TRBD2. Losses at the gene ends were 0 bases for V and 3 bases for J; bases not matched to a gene: 1. CDR1 SGHRS and CDR2 YFSETQ come from the germline V gene. The CDR3 is 14 residues long.